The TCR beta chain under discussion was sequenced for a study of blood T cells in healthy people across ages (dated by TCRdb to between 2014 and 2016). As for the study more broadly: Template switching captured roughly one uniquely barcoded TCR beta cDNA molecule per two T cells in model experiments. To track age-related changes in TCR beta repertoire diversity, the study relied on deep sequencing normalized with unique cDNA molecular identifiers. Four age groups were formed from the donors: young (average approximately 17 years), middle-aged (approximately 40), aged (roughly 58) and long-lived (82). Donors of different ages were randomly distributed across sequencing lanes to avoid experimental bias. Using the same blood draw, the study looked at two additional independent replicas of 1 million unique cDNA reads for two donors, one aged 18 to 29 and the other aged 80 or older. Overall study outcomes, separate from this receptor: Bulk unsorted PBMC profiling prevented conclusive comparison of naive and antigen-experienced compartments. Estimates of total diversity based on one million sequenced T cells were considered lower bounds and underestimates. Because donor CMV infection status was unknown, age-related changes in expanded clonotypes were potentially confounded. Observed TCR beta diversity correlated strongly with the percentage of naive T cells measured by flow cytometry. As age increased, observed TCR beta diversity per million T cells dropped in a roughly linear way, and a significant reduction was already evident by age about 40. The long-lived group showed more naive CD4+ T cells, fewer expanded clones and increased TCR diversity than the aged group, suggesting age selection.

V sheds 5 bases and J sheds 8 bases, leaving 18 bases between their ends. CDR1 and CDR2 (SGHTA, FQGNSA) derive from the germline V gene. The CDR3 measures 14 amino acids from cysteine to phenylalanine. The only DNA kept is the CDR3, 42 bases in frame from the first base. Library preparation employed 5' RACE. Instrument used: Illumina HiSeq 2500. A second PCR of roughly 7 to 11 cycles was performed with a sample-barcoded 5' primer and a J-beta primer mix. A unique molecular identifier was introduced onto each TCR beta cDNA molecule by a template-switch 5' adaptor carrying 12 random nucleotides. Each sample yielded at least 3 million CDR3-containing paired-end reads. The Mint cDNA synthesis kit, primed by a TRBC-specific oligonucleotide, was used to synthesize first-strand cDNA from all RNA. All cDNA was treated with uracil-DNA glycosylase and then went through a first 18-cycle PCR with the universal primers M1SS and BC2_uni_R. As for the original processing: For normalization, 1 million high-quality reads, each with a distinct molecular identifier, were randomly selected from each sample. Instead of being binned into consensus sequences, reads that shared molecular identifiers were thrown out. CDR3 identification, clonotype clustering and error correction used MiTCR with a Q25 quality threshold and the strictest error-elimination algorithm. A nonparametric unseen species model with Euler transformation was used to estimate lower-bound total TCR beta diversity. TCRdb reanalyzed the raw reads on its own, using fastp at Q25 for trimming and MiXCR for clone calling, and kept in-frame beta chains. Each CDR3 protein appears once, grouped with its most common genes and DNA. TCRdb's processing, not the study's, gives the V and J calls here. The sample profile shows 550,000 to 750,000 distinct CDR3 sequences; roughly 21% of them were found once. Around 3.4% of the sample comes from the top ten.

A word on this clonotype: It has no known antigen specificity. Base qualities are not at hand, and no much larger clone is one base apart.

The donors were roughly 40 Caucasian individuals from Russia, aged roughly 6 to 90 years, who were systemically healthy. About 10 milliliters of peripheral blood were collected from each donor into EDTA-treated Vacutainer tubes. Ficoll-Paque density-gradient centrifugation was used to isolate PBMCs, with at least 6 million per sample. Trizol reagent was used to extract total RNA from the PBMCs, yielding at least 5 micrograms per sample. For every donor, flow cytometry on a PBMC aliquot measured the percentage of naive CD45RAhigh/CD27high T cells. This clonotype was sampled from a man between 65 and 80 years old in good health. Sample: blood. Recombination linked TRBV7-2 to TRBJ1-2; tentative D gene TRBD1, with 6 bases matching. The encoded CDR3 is CASSTRGAESGYTF. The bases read TGTGCCAGCAGCACCAGGGGCGCTGAGAGCGGCTACACCTTC.